The following is a T cell receptor (beta chain) sequence with its context. What it binds is not known. This sample stems from a study of shared clonotypes between healthy human individuals. Study observations and caveats: For naive CD4 cells, 4.5% to 6.5% of clonotypes were shared across a handful of donors.

Caucasian adults living in Nashville, Tennessee, provided all samples. TCRdb's copy holds only in-frame clones and misses some; the assay was immunoSEQ multiplex PCR. The sample includes 2,500,000 or so clones, more than 90% of them seen just once. This CDR3 region has 14 residues. V lost 4 bases and J lost 0, with 10 bases in between. Germline V CDR1 and CDR2: SQVTM, ANQGSEA. The receptor comes from a man between 18 and 29 years old in good health. V and J are TRBV29-1 and TRBJ1-3; D is unresolved. The sequenced material came from naive CD4+ T cells sorted from blood. Subset: CD45RA+ positively selected. The CDR3 DNA sequence: TGCAGCGTTGGGAATTACAGCTCTGGAAACACCATATATTTT. It yields the protein CSVGNYSSGNTIYF.